The table lists the clone carrying this T cell receptor (beta chain) with a count of one. Antigen unknown. V shed 5 bases and J 3 bases; nucleotides not matched to a gene: 3. Germline V gene data show CDR1 as MNHEY and CDR2 as SVGAGI. CDR3 length: 14 amino acids. The sample is drawn from a study of cytomegalovirus exposure and HLA in healthy donors. Study in general: Earlier sequencing of about 179 million T cells yielded approximately 100 million unique TCR beta sequences. Study-level findings and limits: In a later analysis, several top co-occurrence clusters appeared linked to parvovirus B19, influenza, CMV and Epstein-Barr virus. Across donors, presence/absence analyses took sequencing depth to be roughly uniform.

13 Jbeta primers and 60 Vbeta primers were used for the PCR. Method: immunoSEQ multiplex PCR; TCRdb's copy keeps in-frame clones and lacks some. Of 150,000 to 250,000 clones listed, roughly 85% are singletons. Sequencing was carried out using PBMCs. The gene calls are TRBV6-5 and TRBJ2-3; TRBD1 agrees at 9 bases. The sequence derives from a woman aged 25 to 39 in good health and CMV-seropositive. CDR3 residues: CASSRGTGTDTQYF. The CDR3 DNA follows: TGTGCCAGCAGTCGTGGGACAGGGACAGATACGCAGTATTTT.